This T cell receptor beta chain was observed in a study of shared clonotypes between healthy human individuals. As for the study in general: CD4 naive cells filled three plates per donor, CD4 memory three, CD8 naive two and CD8 memory one. General study findings and limits: Sharing across four donors was highest in naive CD4 (around 5%) and lowest in memory CD8 (approximately 0.4%). What naive subsets generally showed was a larger estimated richness than memory subsets showed.

On this clone: The antigen is unknown.

Assay used: immunoSEQ multiplex PCR; TCRdb lists only in-frame clones, some missing. The top ten hold 0.1% to 0.15% of the sample, which has some 2,100,000 clones, approximately 94% seen once. Germline V lookup: CDR1 SGDLS, CDR2 YYNGEE. The V end was cut by 3 bases, the J end by 1 base, with 13 bases between. This CDR3 is 16 amino acids long. The chain combines TRBV9 with TRBJ2-2; TRBD2 is a possible D gene (5 bases). The origin of this receptor is a man between 18 and 29 years old in good health. The specimen sequenced was naive CD4+ T cells sorted from blood. Indicated subset: CD45RA+ positively selected. CDR3 in DNA: TGTGCCAGCAGCGCCCGTAGCGTAGGGAACACCGGGGAGCTGTTTTTT. This codes for CASSARSVGNTGELFF.